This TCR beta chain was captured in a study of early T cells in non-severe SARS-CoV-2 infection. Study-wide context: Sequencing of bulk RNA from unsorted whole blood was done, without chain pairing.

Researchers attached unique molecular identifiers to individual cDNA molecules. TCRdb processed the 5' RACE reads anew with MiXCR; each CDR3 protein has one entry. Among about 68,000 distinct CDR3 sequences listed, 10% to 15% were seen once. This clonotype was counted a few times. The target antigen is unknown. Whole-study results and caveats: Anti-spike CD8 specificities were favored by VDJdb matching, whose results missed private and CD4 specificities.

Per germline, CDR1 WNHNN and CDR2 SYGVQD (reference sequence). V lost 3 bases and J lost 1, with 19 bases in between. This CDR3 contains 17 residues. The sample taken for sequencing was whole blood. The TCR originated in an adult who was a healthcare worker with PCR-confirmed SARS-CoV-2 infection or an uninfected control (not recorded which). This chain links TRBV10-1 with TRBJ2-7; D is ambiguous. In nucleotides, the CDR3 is TGCGCCAGCAGTGATAATCGGTTTTCGACGGAGTCCTACGAGCAGTACTTC. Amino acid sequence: CASSDNRFSTESYEQYF.